The 28 T cell receptor beta chains below come from one sample, sequenced in a study of blood T cells in healthy people across ages. A second about 7 to 12 cycle PCR used barcoded and J-beta primers. TCRdb re-called the 5' RACE reads through MiXCR, storing one row per CDR3 protein. This sample has about 1.1 million distinct CDR3 sequences, with roughly two fifths found just once. Material: blood. The source is a young man in good health.

The chain uses TRBV10-3 and TRBJ2-1; 15 nucleotides match TRBD2. The ends lost 4 bases at V and 1 base at J; junction bases unmatched: 2. Germline CDR1 and CDR2: ENHRY and SYGVKD. The CDR3 is 17 residues long. The CDR3 DNA is TGTGCCATCAGTGGAGGGACTAGCGGGGGGTCCTACAATGAGCAGTTCTTC. Its protein is CAISGGTSGGSYNEQFF.

On this clonotype itself: A much larger clone differs from this one at a single base, so this may be a read error. The chain recombines TRBV29-1 with TRBJ2-5; D is unclear. The V end lost 8 bases, the J end lost 0 bases, and 16 bases lay between the germline ends. The CDR3 contains 14 residues. Germline V gives CDR1 SQVTM, CDR2 ANQGSEA. The CDR3, as DNA: TGCAGCATTGTTGACTCTTGGTACCAAGAGACCCAGTACTTC. The encoded protein is CSIVDSWYQETQYF.

This clonotype was seen a few times. A much larger clone sits a single nucleotide away, making a read error possible. The chain carries TRBV7-9 and TRBJ2-5; 7 bases agree with TRBD2. V gave up 7 bases and J gave up 2 bases; unmatched junction bases: 7. CDR1 SEHNR and CDR2 FQNEAQ come from the germline V gene (reference sequence). This CDR3 contains 14 residues. CDR3 coding DNA: TGTGCCAGCACCAGCGGGACCGGTCAAGAGACCCAGTACTTC. Encoded protein: CASTSGTGQETQYF.

This clonotype was picked up a small number of times. The V call is TRBV12-3 or TRBV12-4, the J call TRBJ2-1, with unresolved D. The CDR3 has 15 amino acids. The V end lost 2 bases, the J end lost 5 bases, and 13 bases lay between the germline ends. The CDR3 sequence: CASSLTLADDNEQFF. In DNA, the CDR3 is TGTGCCAGCAGTTTAACGCTGGCGGACGACAATGAGCAGTTCTTC.

There are a few counts of this clonotype. The chain has TRBV6-6 and TRBJ2-2; TRBD2 agrees at 9 bases. This CDR3 comprises 16 residues. Trimming removed 6 bases from V and 2 bases from J; junction bases left unmatched: 7. CDR1 and CDR2 from the germline V gene are MNHNY and SVGAGI (reference sequence). CDR3 sequence (DNA): TGTGCCAGCAGCAGCGGGGGGTCATTTAACACCGGGGAGCTGTTTTTT. Its protein is CASSSGGSFNTGELFF.

This clonotype has more than one count but fewer than ten. The J gene is TRBJ1-1, the V gene TRBV30; D uncertain. This CDR3 spans 11 amino acids. V lost 7 bases and J lost 5, with 11 bases in between. The germline V gene encodes CDR1 GTSNPN and CDR2 SVGIG (reference sequence). CDR3 nucleotides: TGTGCCTATAACCCCAGGACTGAAGCTTTCTTT. It yields the protein CAYNPRTEAFF.

Notes on this clonotype: The junction and the germline gene differ at one end; a read error may be behind it. The rearrangement joins TRBV7-2 to TRBJ2-4, with D unresolved. The length of the CDR3 is 12 residues. The V gene's germline CDR1 is SGHTA and CDR2 FQGNSA. CDR3 residues: CASSLGKNTQYF. The CDR3 DNA reads TGTGCCAGCAGCTTGGGCAAAAACACTCAGTACTTC.

J is TRBJ2-1 and V is TRBV20-1; 8 nucleotides line up with TRBD1. The V segment lost 2 bases and the J segment 7 bases; nucleotides outside the gene matches: 4. The CDR3 is 13 amino acids. Germline CDR1 DFQATT, CDR2 SNEGSKA (reference sequence). CDR3 protein: CSARFQGANEQFF. The CDR3 bases are TGCAGTGCTAGATTCCAGGGGGCAAATGAGCAGTTCTTC.

This clonotype was seen more than once but under ten times. The chain links TRBV6-2 or TRBV6-3 to TRBJ1-5; possible D gene TRBD1, 5 bases. Germline CDR1 reads MNHEY; CDR2 reads SVGEGT. CDR3 length: 16 amino acids. Deletions cut 3 bases from V and 2 bases from J, with 14 bases between. The CDR3 nucleotides are TGTGCCAGCAGTTATCCCCAGGGTCGGCGCAATCAGCCCCAGCATTTT. This sequence encodes CASSYPQGRRNQPQHF.

This clonotype was detected only a few times. The gene calls are TRBV6-2 or TRBV6-3 and TRBJ1-5; a weak D match, TRBD1 (6 bases). Trimming removed 10 bases at V and 2 bases at J, with 15 bases between. The CDR3 is made up of 14 amino acids. Germline assignment: CDR1 MNHEY and CDR2 SVGEGT. The CDR3 DNA is TGTGCCACTGGGGGCAGGGATGGCAATCAGCCCCAGCATTTT. Translation: CATGGRDGNQPQHF.

In its sample, this clonotype was seen a few times. The chain combines TRBV25-1 with TRBJ1-4, with D unclear. Germline V gene sequence: CDR1 MGHDK, CDR2 SYGVNS. Trimming removed 3 bases from V and 8 bases from J, with 10 bases in between. This CDR3 is built from 13 residues. The CDR3: CASSDPAREKLFF. The CDR3, as DNA: TGTGCCAGCAGTGACCCCGCCCGAGAAAAACTGTTTTTT.

The V call is TRBV7-9, the J call TRBJ1-1, with 8 positions matching TRBD1. The CDR3 covers 16 residues. Germline V lookup: CDR1 SEHNR, CDR2 FQNEAQ (reference sequence). J was trimmed by 2 bases and V by 4 bases; bases with no gene match: 9. The CDR3 spells CASSSRRTGPNTEAFF. The CDR3 DNA reads as TGTGCCAGCAGCTCAAGACGGACAGGGCCCAACACTGAAGCTTTCTTT.

V gene TRBV4-2 combines with J gene TRBJ2-5; D is undetermined. The germline CDR1 and CDR2 sequences are LGHNA and YNFKEQ. The ends were cut back, 4 bases at V and 2 bases at J, with 14 bases in the middle. This CDR3 comprises 15 residues. Here the CDR3 reads CASSPEALTQETQYF. As DNA, the CDR3 is TGTGCCAGCAGCCCCGAGGCACTAACTCAAGAGACCCAGTACTTC.

This chain uses TRBV15 with TRBJ1-4; D gene ambiguous. With 1 base removed from V and 8 bases from J, the gap between germline ends came to 8 bases. Germline V gene data show CDR1 as LNHNV and CDR2 as YYDKDF (reference sequence). This CDR3 contains 13 residues. CDR3 DNA: TGTGCCACCAGCAGAGTAGAAAGGGAAAAACTGTTTTTT. Amino acid sequence: CATSRVEREKLFF.

V gene TRBV2 combines with J gene TRBJ2-3; no clear D gene. V was shortened by 9 bases and J by 4 bases, with 17 bases between the two germline ends. CDR1 is SNHLY, CDR2 FYNNEI, per germline. The CDR3 extends over 14 amino acids. The chain's CDR3 is CASSVQYGPDTQYF. DNA for the CDR3: TGTGCCAGTTCGGTCCAATATGGCCCAGATACGCAGTATTTT.

This chain uses TRBV20-1 with TRBJ1-2; D unclear. V gave up 0 bases and J gave up 5 bases, with 13 bases separating them. The CDR3 runs to 14 residues. The germline V gene has CDR1 DFQATT and CDR2 SNEGSKA (reference sequence). The CDR3 sequence is CSARDRDGLYGYTF. CDR3 DNA: TGCAGTGCTAGAGATCGTGACGGACTATATGGCTACACCTTC.

This clonotype has a handful of counts. V usage is TRBV11-2 and J usage is TRBJ1-2, with D perhaps matching TRBD1 (6 bases). This CDR3 has 13 residues. With 5 bases removed from V and 5 bases from J, the gap between germline ends came to 12 bases. Germline V gives CDR1 SGHAT, CDR2 FQNNGV. CDR3 in DNA: TGTGCCAGCAGCCAGAGACAGGAGTATGGCTACACCTTC. This encodes CASSQRQEYGYTF.

This clonotype was seen at least ten times. V is TRBV10-3 and J is TRBJ1-1; D gene ambiguous. The CDR3 covers 13 residues. CDR1 is ENHRY and CDR2 is SYGVKD in the germline V gene. Trimming removed 2 bases at V and 1 base at J, with 5 bases between. The CDR3 reads CAISEATNTEAFF. CDR3 bases: TGTGCCATCAGTGAGGCCACGAACACTGAAGCTTTCTTT.

In this sample, this clonotype turned up a few times. The chain carries TRBV25-1 and TRBJ1-5; perhaps TRBD1 as D (5 bases). The ends were cut back, 1 base at V and 2 bases at J, with 12 bases in the middle. The CDR3 is made up of 16 amino acids. Germline-derived CDR1 and CDR2 are MGHDK and SYGVNS. In DNA, the CDR3 is TGTGCCAGCAGTGAATTTGGGGGGTCGGGCAATCAGCCCCAGCATTTT. Its translation: CASSEFGGSGNQPQHF.

The V gene is TRBV6-5, the J gene TRBJ1-1; maybe TRBD1 (5 bases). Trimming left V 2 bases short and J 5 bases short, with 15 bases between. Germline-derived CDR1 and CDR2 are MNHEY and SVGAGI. The CDR3 spans 15 residues. The CDR3, as DNA: TGTGCCAGCAGTTACGATCTCATGGGGCGGACTGAAGCTTTCTTT. This sequence encodes CASSYDLMGRTEAFF.

This clonotype was detected a few times. The chain combines TRBV4-2 with TRBJ2-3, with 8 bases matching TRBD1. The CDR3 is 15 residues long. The V segment lost 2 bases and the J segment 4 bases; nucleotides outside the gene matches: 5. Germline V gene lookup returns CDR1 LGHNA and CDR2 YNFKEQ. The CDR3 reads CASSQPGQGADTQYF. DNA for the CDR3: TGTGCCAGCAGCCAACCCGGACAGGGCGCAGATACGCAGTATTTT.

This clonotype showed up many times. The genes are TRBV5-1 and TRBJ2-3, with a tentative D call TRBD1 (6 bases). Germline lookup yields CDR1 SGHRS and CDR2 YFSETQ. CDR3 length: 17 amino acids. V dropped 2 bases and J dropped 9 bases, with 25 bases sitting between them. The CDR3 region has the DNA TGCGCCAGCAGCTTAAAACTACAGGGATCCACAGATAGGACGCAGTATTTT. This encodes CASSLKLQGSTDRTQYF.

The chain recombines TRBV20-1 with TRBJ1-6; tentatively, D is TRBD1 (5 bases). Trimming pared 3 bases from V and 10 bases from J, leaving 13 bases between. Germline CDR1 is DFQATT and CDR2 is SNEGSKA (reference sequence). This CDR3 has 13 amino acids. The CDR3 DNA is TGCAGTGCTAGTGATTTACGGGACTCACCCCTCCACTTT. This encodes CSASDLRDSPLHF.

The V and J genes are TRBV9 and TRBJ2-1; 8 bases fit TRBD2. Germline lookup yields CDR1 SGDLS and CDR2 YYNGEE. The CDR3 sequence is 16 residues long. The V gene end was trimmed by 0 bases and the J gene end by 2 bases; junction bases not matched to a gene: 4. As DNA, the CDR3 is TGTGCCAGCAGCGTAGCTGGCGGGGGGACCTACAATGAGCAGTTCTTC. Protein sequence: CASSVAGGGTYNEQFF.

This clonotype was picked up one time. The junction departs from the called germline gene at one end, perhaps through a read error. V gene TRBV3-1 combines with J gene TRBJ1-1; the D gene is possibly TRBD1 (6 bases). CDR3 length: 14 residues. Germline V gene sequence: CDR1 LGHDT, CDR2 YNNKEL (reference sequence). This chain's CDR3 is CAGSQGGGYTEAFF. CDR3 coding DNA: TGTGCCGGCAGCCAAGGGGGAGGGTACACTGAAGCTTTCTTT.

This clonotype showed up just a few times. The chain carries TRBV12-3 or TRBV12-4 and TRBJ2-5; weak D call: TRBD1 (6 bases). This CDR3 comprises 16 residues. Trimming removed 5 bases from V and 5 bases from J, with 21 bases in between. CDR3 residues: CASSHRQAIRRETQYF. CDR3 bases: TGTGCCAGCAGTCATCGACAGGCGATTCGAAGGGAGACCCAGTACTTC.

This clonotype was recorded a few times. The J gene is TRBJ2-2, the V gene TRBV27, with TRBD1 matching 11 bases. Per the germline V gene, CDR1 is MNHEY and CDR2 is SMNVEV (reference sequence). V shed 2 bases, J shed 7 bases, and the junction held 6 bases outside the gene matches. This CDR3 is built from 16 residues. CDR3 residues: CASSLGQGASGGELFF. The CDR3 DNA is TGTGCCAGCAGTTTAGGACAGGGGGCATCGGGCGGGGAGCTGTTTTTT.

The chain couples TRBV12-3 or TRBV12-4 to TRBJ1-4; 7 nucleotides line up with TRBD1. The CDR3 is 15 residues long. J gave up 8 bases and V 3 bases, and 9 bases lay outside the gene matches. The CDR3 reads CASSFSQGGGEKLFF. In DNA, the CDR3 is TGTGCCAGCAGTTTTTCCCAGGGGGGAGGGGAAAAACTGTTTTTT.